This T cell receptor beta chain was identified in a study of graft-versus-host responses after intestinal transplantation. The length of the CDR3 is 14 residues. Trimming took 7 bases from V and 2 from J; bases not matched to a gene: 5. The germline V gene encodes CDR1 SGHRS and CDR2 YFSETQ. As concerns this clone: The antigen remains undetermined.

Produced via immunoSEQ multiplex PCR; TCRdb's table is partial and in-frame only. In the table there are more than 70,000 clones, about 90% of which are singletons. The rearrangement joins TRBV5-1 to TRBJ2-3; 9 bases align to TRBD2. The clonotype comes from a human donor who received an intestinal transplant. The sample consisted of unstimulated CD4+ T cells sorted from spleen or lymph node cells, taken before intestinal transplant. For the CDR3, the DNA is TGCGCCAGCGCGGGGGGGACCCTCACAGATACGCAGTATTTT. Amino acid sequence: CASAGGTLTDTQYF.